The present entry profiles one T cell receptor (beta chain) with its context. The data derive from a study of blood T cell repertoires in COVID-19. Study information: In each case, the material was cDNA or gDNA derived from T cells, B-cell-depleted T cells, or PBMCs.

Using immunoSEQ multiplex PCR, the repertoire was profiled, and TCRdb retains in-frame clones only, with some absent. The table lists some 110,000 clones, around 86% of them singletons. Germline lookup yields CDR1 DFQATT and CDR2 SNEGSKA (reference sequence). V gave up 3 bases and J gave up 5 bases; unmatched junction bases: 5. The CDR3 has 13 residues. This receptor was identified in a man aged 70-80 years with acute or convalescent COVID-19. The chain is built from TRBV20-1 and TRBJ1-2; the match to TRBD1 covers 8 bases. The sample taken for sequencing was peripheral blood. The CDR3 sequence: CSASSDREYGYTF. The DNA for the CDR3 is TGCAGTGCTAGTTCGGACAGGGAGTATGGCTACACCTTC.